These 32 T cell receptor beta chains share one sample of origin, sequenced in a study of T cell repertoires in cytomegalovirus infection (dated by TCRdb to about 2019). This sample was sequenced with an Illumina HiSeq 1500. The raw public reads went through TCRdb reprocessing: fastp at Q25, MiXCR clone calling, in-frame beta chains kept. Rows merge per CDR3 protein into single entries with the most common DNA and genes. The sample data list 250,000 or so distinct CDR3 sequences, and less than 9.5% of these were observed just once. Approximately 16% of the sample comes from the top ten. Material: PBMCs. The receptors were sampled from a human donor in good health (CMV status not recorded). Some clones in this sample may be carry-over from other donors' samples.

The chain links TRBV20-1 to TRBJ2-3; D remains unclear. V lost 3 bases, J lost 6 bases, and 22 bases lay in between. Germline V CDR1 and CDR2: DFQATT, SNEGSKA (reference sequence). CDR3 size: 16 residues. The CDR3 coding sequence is TGCAGTGCTAGTGACCCACCTGCCCTCGCTTTGGATACGCAGTATTTT. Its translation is CSASDPPALALDTQYF.

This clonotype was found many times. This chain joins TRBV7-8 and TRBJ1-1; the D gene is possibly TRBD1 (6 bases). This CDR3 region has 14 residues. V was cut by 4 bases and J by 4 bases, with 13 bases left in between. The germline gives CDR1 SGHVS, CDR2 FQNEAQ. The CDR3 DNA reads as TGTGCCAGCAGCTCGATCAGGGGAGGCACTGAAGCTTTCTTT. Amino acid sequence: CASSSIRGGTEAFF.

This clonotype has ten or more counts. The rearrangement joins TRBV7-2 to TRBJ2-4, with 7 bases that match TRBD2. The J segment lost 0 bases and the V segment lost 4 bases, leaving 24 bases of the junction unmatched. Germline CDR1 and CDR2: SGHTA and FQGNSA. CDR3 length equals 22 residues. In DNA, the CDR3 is TGTGCCAGCAGCTCGTGGAGAGGGAGGGGATACCGGGCCTCACAAGCCAAAAACATTCAGTACTTC. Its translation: CASSSWRGRGYRASQAKNIQYF.

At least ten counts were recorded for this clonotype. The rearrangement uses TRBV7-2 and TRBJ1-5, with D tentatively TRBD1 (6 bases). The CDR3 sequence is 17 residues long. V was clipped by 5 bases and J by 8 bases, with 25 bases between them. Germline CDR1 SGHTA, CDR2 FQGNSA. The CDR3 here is CASSPQGIGKSLKPQHF. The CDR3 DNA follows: TGTGCCAGCAGCCCACAGGGTATTGGTAAAAGCCTGAAGCCCCAGCATTTT.

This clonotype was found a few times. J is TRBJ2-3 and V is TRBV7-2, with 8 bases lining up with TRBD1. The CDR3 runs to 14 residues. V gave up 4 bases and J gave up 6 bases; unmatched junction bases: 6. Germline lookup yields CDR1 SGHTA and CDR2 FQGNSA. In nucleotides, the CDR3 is TGTGCCAGCAGCTGGGACAGGTTTCGGGATACGCAGTATTTT. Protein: CASSWDRFRDTQYF.

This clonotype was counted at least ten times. The DNA for the CDR3 is TGTGCCAGCAGTCCCGACAGGGGGGAAGCTTTCTTT. It encodes CASSPDRGEAFF. This chain uses TRBV12-3 or TRBV12-4 with TRBJ1-1; TRBD1 matches 9 bases. This CDR3 spans 12 amino acids. The ends lost 5 bases at V and 8 bases at J; junction bases unmatched: 3.

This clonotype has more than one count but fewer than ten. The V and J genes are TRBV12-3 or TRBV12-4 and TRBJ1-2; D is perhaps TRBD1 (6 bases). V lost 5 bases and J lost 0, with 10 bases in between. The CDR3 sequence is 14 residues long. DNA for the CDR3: TGTGCCAGCAGTCATACAGGGACTAACTATGGCTACACCTTC. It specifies CASSHTGTNYGYTF.

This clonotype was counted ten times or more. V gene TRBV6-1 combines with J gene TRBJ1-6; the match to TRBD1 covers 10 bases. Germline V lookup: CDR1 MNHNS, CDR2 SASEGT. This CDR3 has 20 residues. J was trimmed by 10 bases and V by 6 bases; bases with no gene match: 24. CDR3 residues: CASRQSPDRGKVKVVSPLHF. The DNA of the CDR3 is TGTGCCAGCAGACAAAGCCCGGACAGGGGGAAAGTAAAGGTGGTGTCACCCCTCCACTTT.

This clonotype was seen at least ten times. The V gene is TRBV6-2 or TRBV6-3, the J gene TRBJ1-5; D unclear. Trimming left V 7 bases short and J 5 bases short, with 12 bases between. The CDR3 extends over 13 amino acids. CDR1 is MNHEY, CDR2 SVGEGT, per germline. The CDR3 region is CASNRRLHQPQHF. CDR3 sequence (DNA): TGTGCCAGCAACCGACGCCTACATCAGCCCCAGCATTTT.

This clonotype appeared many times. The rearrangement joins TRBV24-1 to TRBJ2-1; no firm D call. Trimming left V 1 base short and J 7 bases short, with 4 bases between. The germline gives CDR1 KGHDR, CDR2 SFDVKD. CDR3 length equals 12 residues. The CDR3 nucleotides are TGTGCCACCAGTGATTTTGGGAATGAGCAGTTCTTC. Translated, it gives CATSDFGNEQFF.

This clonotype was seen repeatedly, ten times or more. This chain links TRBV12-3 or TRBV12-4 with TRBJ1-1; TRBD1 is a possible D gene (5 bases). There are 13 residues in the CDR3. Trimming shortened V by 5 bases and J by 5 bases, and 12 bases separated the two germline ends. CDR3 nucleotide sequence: TGTGCCAGCAGTGGGGGGAGGTTAACTGAAGCTTTCTTT. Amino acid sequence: CASSGGRLTEAFF.

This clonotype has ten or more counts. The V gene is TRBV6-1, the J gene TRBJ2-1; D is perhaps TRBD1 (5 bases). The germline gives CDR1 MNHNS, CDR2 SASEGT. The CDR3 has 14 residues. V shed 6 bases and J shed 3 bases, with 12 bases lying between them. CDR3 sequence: CASRGAADYNEQFF. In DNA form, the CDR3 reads TGTGCCAGCAGAGGGGCCGCGGACTACAATGAGCAGTTCTTC.

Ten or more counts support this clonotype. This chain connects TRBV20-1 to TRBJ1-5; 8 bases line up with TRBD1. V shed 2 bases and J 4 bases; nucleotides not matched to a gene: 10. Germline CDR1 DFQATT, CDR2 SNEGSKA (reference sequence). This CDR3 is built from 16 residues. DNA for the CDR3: TGCAGTGCTAGACTCGACAGGGGAGTTGATAATCAGCCCCAGCATTTT. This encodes CSARLDRGVDNQPQHF.

The CDR3 sequence is CASSPRLAGGPSDTQYF. The CDR3 DNA reads TGTGCCAGCAGCCCACGACTAGCGGGGGGGCCGTCAGATACGCAGTATTTT. This chain uses TRBV7-6 with TRBJ2-3; 14 bases match TRBD2. Germline loops: CDR1 SGHVS, CDR2 FNYEAQ. Unmatched junction bases numbered 8, after V lost 5 bases and J lost 4 bases. CDR3 length equals 17 residues.

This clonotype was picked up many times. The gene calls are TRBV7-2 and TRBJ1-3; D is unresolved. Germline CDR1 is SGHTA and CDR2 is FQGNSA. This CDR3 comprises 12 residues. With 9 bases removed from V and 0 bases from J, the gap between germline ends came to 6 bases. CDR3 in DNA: TGTGCCAGTACCCGCTCTGGAAACACCATATATTTT. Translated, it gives CASTRSGNTIYF.

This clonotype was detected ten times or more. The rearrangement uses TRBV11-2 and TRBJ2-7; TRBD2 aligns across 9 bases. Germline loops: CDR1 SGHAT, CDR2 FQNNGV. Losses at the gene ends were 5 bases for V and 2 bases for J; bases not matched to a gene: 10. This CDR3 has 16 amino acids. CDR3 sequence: CASSPASAGGPYEQYF. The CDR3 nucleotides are TGTGCCAGCAGCCCCGCGTCCGCGGGAGGGCCCTACGAGCAGTACTTC. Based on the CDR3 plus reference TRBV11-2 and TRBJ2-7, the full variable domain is EAGVAQSPRYKIIEKRQSVAFWCNPISGHATLYWYQQILGQGPKLLIQFQNNGVVDDSQLPKDRFSAERLKGVDSTLKIQPAKLEDSAVYLCASSPASAGGPYEQYFGPGTRLTVT.

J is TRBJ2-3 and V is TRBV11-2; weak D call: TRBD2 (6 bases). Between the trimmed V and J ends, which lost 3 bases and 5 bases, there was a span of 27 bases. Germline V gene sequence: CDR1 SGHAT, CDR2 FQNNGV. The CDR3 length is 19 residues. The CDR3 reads CASSFTDHRGGRSGDTQYF. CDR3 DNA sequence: TGTGCCAGCAGCTTCACCGACCACCGAGGAGGGCGATCCGGAGATACGCAGTATTTT.

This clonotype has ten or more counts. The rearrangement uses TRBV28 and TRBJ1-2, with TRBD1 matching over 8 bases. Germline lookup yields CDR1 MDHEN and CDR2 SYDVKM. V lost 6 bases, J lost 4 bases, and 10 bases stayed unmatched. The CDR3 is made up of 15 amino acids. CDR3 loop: CASRGQGARGYGYTF. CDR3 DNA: TGTGCCAGCAGGGGTCAGGGGGCGCGGGGCTATGGCTACACCTTC.

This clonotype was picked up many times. This CDR3 reads CASSSPDRGAEAFF. The DNA of the CDR3 is TGTGCCAGCAGCTCTCCGGACAGGGGTGCTGAAGCTTTCTTT. The rearrangement links TRBV7-2 to TRBJ1-1, with 9 bases that match TRBD1. The junction had 6 bases not matched to a gene; V was cut back by 4 bases and J by 6 bases. The CDR3 contains 14 residues. Germline CDR1 SGHTA, CDR2 FQGNSA.

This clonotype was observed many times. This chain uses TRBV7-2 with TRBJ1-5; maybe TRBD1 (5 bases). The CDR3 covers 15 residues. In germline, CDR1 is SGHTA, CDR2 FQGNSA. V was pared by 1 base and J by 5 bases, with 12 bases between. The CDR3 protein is CASSLVAGGDQPQHF. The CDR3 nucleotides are TGTGCCAGCAGCTTAGTGGCCGGGGGGGATCAGCCCCAGCATTTT.

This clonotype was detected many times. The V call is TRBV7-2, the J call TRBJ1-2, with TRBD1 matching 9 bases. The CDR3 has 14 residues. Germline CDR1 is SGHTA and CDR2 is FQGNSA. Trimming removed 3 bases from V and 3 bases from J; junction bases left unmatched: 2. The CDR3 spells CASSLTGGDYGYTF. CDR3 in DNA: TGTGCCAGCAGCTTGACAGGGGGAGACTATGGCTACACCTTC.

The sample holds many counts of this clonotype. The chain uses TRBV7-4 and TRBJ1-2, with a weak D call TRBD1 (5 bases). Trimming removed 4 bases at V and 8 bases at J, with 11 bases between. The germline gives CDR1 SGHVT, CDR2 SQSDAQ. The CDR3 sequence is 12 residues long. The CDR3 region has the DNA TGTGCCAGCAGCTCAAGGGAGGGGGGCTACACCTTC. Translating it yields CASSSREGGYTF.

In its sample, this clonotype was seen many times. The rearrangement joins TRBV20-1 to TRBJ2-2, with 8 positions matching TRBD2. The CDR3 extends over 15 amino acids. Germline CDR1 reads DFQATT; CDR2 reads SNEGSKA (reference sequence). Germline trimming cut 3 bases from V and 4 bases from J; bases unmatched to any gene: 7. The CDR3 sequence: CSASAGGAPTGELFF. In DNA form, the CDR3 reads TGCAGTGCTAGCGCCGGGGGGGCCCCCACCGGGGAGCTGTTTTTT.

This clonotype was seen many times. The CDR3 DNA sequence: TGTGCCAGCAGACGCGGAGGGGGGGCGGGGTCCTACGAGCAGTACTTC. Residues: CASRRGGGAGSYEQYF. The chain has TRBV28 and TRBJ2-7; weak D call: TRBD2 (7 bases). This CDR3 is 16 amino acids long. Trimming shortened V by 6 bases and J by 1 base, and 19 bases separated the two germline ends. CDR1 is MDHEN and CDR2 is SYDVKM in the germline V gene. The whole variable domain, remainder taken from reference TRBV28 and TRBJ2-7, is DVKVTQSSRYLVKRTGEKVFLECVQDMDHENMFWYRQDPGLGLRLIYFSYDVKMKEKGDIPEGYSVSREKKERFSLILESASTNQTSMYLCASRRGGGAGSYEQYFGPGTRLTVT.

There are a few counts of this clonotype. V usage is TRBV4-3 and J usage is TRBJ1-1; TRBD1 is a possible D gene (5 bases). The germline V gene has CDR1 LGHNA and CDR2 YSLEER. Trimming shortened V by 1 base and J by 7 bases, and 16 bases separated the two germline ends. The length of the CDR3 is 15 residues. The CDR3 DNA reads TGCGCCAGCAGCCAAGTTCTGGGTGGAGGACATGAAGCTTTCTTT. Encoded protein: CASSQVLGGGHEAFF.

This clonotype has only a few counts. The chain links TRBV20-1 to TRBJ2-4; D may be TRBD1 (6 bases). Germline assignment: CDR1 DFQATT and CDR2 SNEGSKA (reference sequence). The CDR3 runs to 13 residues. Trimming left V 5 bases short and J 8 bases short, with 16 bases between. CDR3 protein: CSAFGQSSHIQYF. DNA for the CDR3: TGCAGTGCTTTCGGACAGTCGTCACACATTCAGTACTTC.

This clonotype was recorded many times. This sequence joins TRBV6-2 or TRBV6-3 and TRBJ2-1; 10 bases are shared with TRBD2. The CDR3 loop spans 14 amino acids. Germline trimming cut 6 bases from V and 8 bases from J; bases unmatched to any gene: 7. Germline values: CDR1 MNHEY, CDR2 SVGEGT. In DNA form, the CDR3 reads TGTGCCAGCAGGGAAGCGGGGGGGCTGTATGAGCAGTTCTTC. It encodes CASREAGGLYEQFF.

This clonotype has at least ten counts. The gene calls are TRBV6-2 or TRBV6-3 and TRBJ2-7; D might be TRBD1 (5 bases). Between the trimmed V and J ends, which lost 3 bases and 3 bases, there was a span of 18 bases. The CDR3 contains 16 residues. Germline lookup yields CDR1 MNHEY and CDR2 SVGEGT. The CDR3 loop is CASSYPLAGLHYEQYF. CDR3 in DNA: TGTGCCAGCAGTTATCCCCTGGCAGGGCTTCACTACGAGCAGTACTTC.

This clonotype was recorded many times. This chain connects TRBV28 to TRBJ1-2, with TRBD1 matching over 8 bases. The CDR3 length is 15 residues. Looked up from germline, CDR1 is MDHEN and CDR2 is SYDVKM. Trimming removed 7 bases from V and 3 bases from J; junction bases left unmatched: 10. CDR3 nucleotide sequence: TGTGCCAGCAAAGGGGATCAGGGGGCCTACTATGGCTACACCTTC. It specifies CASKGDQGAYYGYTF.

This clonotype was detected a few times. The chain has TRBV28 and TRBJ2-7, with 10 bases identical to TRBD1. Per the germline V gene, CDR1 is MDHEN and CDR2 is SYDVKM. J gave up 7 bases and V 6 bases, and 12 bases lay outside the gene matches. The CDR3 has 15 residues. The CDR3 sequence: CASRAPTGGFGEQYF. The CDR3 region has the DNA TGTGCCAGCAGAGCCCCGACAGGGGGCTTTGGGGAGCAGTACTTC.

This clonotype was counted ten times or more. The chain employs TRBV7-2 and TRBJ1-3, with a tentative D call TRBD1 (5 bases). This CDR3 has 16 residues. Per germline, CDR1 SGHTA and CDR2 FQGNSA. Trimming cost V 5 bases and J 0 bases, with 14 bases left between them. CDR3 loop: CASSPQAGISGNTIYF. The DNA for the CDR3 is TGTGCCAGCAGCCCACAGGCTGGAATCTCTGGAAACACCATATATTTT.

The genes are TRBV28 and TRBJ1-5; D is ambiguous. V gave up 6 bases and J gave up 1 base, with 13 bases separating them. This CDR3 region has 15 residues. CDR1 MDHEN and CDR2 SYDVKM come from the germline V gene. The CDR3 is CASRDDRGSNQPQHF. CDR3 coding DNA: TGTGCCAGCAGGGATGACCGCGGCAGCAATCAGCCCCAGCATTTT.